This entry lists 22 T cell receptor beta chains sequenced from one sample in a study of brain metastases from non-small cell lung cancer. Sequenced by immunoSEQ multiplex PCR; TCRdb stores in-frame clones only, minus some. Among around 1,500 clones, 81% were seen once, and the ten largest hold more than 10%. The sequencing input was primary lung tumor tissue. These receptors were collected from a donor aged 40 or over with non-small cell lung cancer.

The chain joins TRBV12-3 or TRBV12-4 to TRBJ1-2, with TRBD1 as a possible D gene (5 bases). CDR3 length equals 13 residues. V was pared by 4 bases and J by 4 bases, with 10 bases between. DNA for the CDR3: TGTGCCAGCAGTTACCAGGGCCCCTATGGCTACACCTTC. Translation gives CASSYQGPYGYTF.

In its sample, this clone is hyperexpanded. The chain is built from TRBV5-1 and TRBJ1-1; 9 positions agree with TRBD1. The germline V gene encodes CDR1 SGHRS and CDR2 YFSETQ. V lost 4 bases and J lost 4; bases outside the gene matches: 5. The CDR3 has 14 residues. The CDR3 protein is CASSPRQGGTEAFF. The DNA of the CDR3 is TGCGCCAGCAGCCCGAGACAGGGGGGCACTGAAGCTTTCTTT.

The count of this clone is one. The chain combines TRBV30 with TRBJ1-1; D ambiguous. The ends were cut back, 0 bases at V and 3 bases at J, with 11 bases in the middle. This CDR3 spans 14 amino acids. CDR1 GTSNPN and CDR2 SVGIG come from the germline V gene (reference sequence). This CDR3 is CAWSVRSRDTEAFF. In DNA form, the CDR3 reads TGTGCCTGGAGTGTAAGGTCCCGAGACACTGAAGCTTTCTTT. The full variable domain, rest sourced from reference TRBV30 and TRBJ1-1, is SQTIHQWPATLVQPVGSPLSLECTVEGTSNPNLYWYRQAAGRGLQLLFYSVGIGQISSEVPQNLSASRPQDRQFILSSKKLLLSDSGFYLCAWSVRSRDTEAFFGQGTRLTVV.

The CDR3 DNA reads TGTGCCAGCAGTTTATCCCGGGAGCAGTTCTTC. This encodes CASSLSREQFF. J is TRBJ2-1 and V is TRBV28; D gene uncertain. The CDR3 is 11 amino acids. Trimming pared 1 base from V and 10 bases from J, leaving 5 bases between. Germline V CDR1 and CDR2: MDHEN, SYDVKM.

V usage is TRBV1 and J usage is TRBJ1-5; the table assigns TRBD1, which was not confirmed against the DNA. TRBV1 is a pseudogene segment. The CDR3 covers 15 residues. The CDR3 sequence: CTSSPRGQKNQPQHF. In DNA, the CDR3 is TGCACCAGCAGCCCTAGGGGACAGAAGAATCAGCCCCAGCATTTT.

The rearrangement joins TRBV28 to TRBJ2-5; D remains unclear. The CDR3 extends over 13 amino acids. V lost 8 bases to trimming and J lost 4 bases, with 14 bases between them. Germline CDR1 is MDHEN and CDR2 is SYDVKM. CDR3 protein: CASAVRPRETQYF. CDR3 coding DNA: TGTGCCAGCGCTGTTCGACCGAGAGAGACCCAGTACTTC. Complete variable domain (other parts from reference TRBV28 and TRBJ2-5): DVKVTQSSRYLVKRTGEKVFLECVQDMDHENMFWYRQDPGLGLRLIYFSYDVKMKEKGDIPEGYSVSREKKERFSLILESASTNQTSMYLCASAVRPRETQYFGPGTRLLVL.

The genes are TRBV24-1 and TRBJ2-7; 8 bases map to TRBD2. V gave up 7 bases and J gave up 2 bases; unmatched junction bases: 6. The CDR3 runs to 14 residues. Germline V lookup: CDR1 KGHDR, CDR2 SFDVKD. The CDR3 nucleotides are TGTGCCACCAGCGATGGGACTAGAACCTACGAGCAGTACTTC. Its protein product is CATSDGTRTYEQYF.

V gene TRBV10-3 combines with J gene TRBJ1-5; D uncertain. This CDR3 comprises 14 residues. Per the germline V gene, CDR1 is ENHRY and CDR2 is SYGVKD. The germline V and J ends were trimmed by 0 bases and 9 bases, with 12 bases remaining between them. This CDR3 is CAISESGRFVPQHF. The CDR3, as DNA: TGTGCCATCAGTGAGTCCGGACGCTTCGTGCCCCAGCATTTT.

The CDR3 spells CASSLRTRGVNEQFF. CDR3 sequence (DNA): TGTGCCAGCAGCTTAAGGACCAGGGGGGTCAATGAGCAGTTCTTC. The chain couples TRBV7-2 to TRBJ2-1; tentatively, D is TRBD1 (7 bases). V was trimmed by 2 bases and J by 6 bases, leaving 14 bases between them. The CDR3 totals 15 residues. Germline values: CDR1 SGHTA, CDR2 FQGNSA.

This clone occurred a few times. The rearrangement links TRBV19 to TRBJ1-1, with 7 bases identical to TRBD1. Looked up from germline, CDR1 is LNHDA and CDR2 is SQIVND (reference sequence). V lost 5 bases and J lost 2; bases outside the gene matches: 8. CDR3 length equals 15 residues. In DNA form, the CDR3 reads TGTGCCAGTAGTTTACGACAGGGAGGTAACACTGAAGCTTTCTTT. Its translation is CASSLRQGGNTEAFF.

CDR3 bases: TGTGCCAGCAGCCGAGCCCAGGCGAACACTGAAGCTTTCTTT. This codes for CASSRAQANTEAFF. The V call is TRBV7-8, the J call TRBJ1-1, with D hard to call. V gave up 5 bases and J gave up 1 base, with 11 bases separating them. This CDR3 is built from 14 residues. Germline CDR1 SGHVS, CDR2 FQNEAQ.

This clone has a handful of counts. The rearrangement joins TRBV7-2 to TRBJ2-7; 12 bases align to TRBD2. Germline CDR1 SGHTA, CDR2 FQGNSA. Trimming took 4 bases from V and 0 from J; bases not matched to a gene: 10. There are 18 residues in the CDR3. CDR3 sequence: CASSSQGGLAGPSYEQYF. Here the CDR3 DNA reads TGTGCCAGCAGCTCCCAAGGGGGACTAGCGGGCCCCTCCTACGAGCAGTACTTC.

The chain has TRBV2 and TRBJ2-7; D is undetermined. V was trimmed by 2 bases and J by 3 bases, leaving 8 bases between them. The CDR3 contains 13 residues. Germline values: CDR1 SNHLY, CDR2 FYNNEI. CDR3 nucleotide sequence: TGTGCCAGCAGTGAACGTCCTGTCTACGAGCAGTACTTC. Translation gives CASSERPVYEQYF.

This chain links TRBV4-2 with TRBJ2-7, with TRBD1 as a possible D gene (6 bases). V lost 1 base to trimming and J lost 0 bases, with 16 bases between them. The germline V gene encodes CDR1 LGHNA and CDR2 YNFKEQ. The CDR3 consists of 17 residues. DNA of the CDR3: TGTGCCAGCAGCCAAGGGTACCAGGGGAGCCTCTCCTACGAGCAGTACTTC. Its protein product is CASSQGYQGSLSYEQYF.

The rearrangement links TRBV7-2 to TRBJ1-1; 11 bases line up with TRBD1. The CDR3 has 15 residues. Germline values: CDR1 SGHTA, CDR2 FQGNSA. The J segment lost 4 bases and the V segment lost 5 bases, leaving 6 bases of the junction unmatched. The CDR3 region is CASSQWTGGLTEAFF. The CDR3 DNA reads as TGTGCCAGCAGCCAATGGACAGGGGGCCTCACTGAAGCTTTCTTT.

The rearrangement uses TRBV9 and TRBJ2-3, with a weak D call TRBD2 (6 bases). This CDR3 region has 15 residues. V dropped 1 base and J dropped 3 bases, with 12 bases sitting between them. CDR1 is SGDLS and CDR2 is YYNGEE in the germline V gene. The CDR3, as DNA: TGTGCCAGCAGCGTATGGGACTTGAAGACAGATACGCAGTATTTT. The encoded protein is CASSVWDLKTDTQYF.

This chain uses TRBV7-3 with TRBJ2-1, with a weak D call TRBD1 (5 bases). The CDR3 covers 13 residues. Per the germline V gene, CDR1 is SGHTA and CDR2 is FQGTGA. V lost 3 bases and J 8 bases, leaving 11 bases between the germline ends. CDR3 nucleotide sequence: TGTGCCAGCAGCTTGGGGCCGGACGATGAGCAGTTCTTC. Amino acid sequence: CASSLGPDDEQFF.

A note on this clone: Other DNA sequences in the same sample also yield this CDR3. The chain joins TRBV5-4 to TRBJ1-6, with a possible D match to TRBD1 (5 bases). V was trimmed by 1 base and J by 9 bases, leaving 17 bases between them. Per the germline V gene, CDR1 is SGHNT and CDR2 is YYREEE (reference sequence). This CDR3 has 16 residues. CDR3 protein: CASSLLQGGLSSPLHF. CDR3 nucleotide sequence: TGTGCCAGCAGCTTGCTCCAGGGAGGGTTGAGTTCACCCCTCCACTTT.

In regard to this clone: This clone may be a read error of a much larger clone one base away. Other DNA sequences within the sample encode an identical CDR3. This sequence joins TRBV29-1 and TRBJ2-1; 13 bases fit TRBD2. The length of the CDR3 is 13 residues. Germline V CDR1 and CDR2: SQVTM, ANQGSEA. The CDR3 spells CSATSGGQNEQFF. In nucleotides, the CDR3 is TGTAGCGCGACTAGCGGGGGGCAAAATGAGCAGTTCTTC.

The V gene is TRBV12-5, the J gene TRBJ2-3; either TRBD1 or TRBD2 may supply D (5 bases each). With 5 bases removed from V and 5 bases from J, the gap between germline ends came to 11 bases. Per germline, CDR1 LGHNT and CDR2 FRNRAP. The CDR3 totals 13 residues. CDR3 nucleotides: TGTGCTAGTGGTGAGGGGCTCGAAGATACGCAGTATTTT. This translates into CASGEGLEDTQYF.

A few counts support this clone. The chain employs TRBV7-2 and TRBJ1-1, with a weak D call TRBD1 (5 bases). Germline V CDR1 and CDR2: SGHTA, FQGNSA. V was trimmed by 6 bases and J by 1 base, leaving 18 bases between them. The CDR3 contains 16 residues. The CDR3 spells CASRPQTRVTNTEAFF. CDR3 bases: TGTGCCAGCAGACCACAAACCAGGGTGACGAACACTGAAGCTTTCTTT.

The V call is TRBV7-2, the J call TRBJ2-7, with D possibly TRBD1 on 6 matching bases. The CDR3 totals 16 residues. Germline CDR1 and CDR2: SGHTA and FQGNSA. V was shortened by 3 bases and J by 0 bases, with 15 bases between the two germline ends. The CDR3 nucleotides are TGTGCCAGCAGCTTCGGGACATCTGTTCGCTCCTACGAGCAGTACTTC. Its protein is CASSFGTSVRSYEQYF.